This TCR beta chain was identified during a study of blood T cells in healthy people across ages. Germline CDR1 is SGHTA and CDR2 is FQGNSA. Trimming removed 1 base at V and 2 bases at J, with 9 bases between. This CDR3 is built from 15 residues. The authors ran a second PCR of 7 to 11 cycles using a sample-barcoded 5' primer and a J-beta primer mix. Each TCR beta cDNA got a 12-nucleotide random molecular identifier. From the 5' RACE reads, TCRdb called clonotypes with MiXCR, one entry per CDR3 protein. Of some 920,000 distinct CDR3 sequences in the sample, just over 50% were seen once. Regarding this clonotype: The antigen is undetermined.

Study-level findings and limits: Measured against age, TCR beta diversity per million T cells decreased in a roughly linear manner.

The origin of this receptor is a woman aged 60-75 years in good health. Sequenced input: blood. The chain employs TRBV7-2 and TRBJ2-1; D is ambiguous. The DNA for the CDR3 is TGTGCCAGCAGCTTAGAAGGGATTGCCTACAATGAGCAGTTCTTC. Translating it yields CASSLEGIAYNEQFF.